Below, one T cell receptor (beta chain) is given with its context. The sample is drawn from a study of blood T cell repertoires in COVID-19. Overall study context: COVID-19 samples, acute and convalescent, were from the United States, Italy and Spain. Sample material is recorded as cDNA or gDNA derived from T cells, B-cell-depleted T cells, or PBMCs.

Authors' methods: Cell counts per sample came from amplifying reference gene primers. Generated by immunoSEQ multiplex PCR, the TCRdb table keeps only in-frame clones and is missing some. V, J and clone size reflect that table, while D and trimming were determined from the DNA. Found here are some 200,000 clones, 75% to 80% of them singletons; the top ten hold approximately 26%. The sequence was obtained from a woman aged 65 to 85 with acute or convalescent COVID-19. The sample was peripheral blood.

The CDR3 DNA is TGTGCCAGCAGCCACCCGGACAGATACGAGCAGTACTTC. It is translated as CASSHPDRYEQYF. The chain has TRBV5-4 and TRBJ2-7; a weak D match, TRBD1 (6 bases). This CDR3 has 13 amino acids. The V gene's germline CDR1 is SGHNT and CDR2 YYREEE (reference sequence). V lost 4 bases and J 4 bases, leaving 12 bases between the germline ends.